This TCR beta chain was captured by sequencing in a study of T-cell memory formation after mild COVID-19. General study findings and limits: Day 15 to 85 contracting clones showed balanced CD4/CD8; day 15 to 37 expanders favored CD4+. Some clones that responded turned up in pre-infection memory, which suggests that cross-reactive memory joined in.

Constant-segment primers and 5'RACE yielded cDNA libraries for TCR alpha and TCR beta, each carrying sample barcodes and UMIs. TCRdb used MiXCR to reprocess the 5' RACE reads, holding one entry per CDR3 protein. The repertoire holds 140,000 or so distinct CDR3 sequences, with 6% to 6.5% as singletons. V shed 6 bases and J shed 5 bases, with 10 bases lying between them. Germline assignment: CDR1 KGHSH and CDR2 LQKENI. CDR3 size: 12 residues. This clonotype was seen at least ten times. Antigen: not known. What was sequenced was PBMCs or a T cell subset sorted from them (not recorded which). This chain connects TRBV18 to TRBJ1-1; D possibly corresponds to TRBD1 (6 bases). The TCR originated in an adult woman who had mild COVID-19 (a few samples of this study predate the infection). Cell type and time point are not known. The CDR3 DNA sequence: TGTGCCAGCTCCTCCACAGGGACTGAAGCTTTCTTT. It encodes CASSSTGTEAFF. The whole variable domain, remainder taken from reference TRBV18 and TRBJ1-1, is NAGVMQNPRHLVRRRGQEARLRCSPMKGHSHVYWYRQLPEEGLKFMVYLQKENIIDESGMPKERFSAEFPKEGPSILRIQQVVRGDSAAYFCASSSTGTEAFFGQGTRLTVV.